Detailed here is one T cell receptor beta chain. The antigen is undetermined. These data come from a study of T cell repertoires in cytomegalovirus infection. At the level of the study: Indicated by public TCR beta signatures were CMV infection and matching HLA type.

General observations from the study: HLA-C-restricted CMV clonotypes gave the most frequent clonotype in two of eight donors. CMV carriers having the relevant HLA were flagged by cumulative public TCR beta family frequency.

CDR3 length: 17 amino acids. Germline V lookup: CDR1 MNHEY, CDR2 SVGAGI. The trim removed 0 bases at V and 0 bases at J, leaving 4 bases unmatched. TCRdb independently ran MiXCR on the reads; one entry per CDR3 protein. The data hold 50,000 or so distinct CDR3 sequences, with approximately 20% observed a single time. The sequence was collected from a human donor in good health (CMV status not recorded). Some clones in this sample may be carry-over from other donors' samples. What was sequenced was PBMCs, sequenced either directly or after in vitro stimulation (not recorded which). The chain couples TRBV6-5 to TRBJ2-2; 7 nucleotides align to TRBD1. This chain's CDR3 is CASSYSPGGPNTGELFF. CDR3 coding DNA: TGTGCCAGCAGTTACTCCCCAGGGGGACCGAACACCGGGGAGCTGTTTTTT.